A single sample gave rise to the 31 T cell receptor beta chains below, sequenced in a study of vaccination effects on CD4 cells after COVID-19. Sequencing used immunoSEQ multiplex PCR; TCRdb keeps in-frame clones, though not all of them. This table holds around 30,000 clones, roughly two thirds found once. Before sequencing took place, the ViraFEST assay used viral peptide pools to expand antigen-specific CD4+ T cells. Culture lasted about nine days before CD4+ T cell isolation. From March to December 2020, the person had a SARS-CoV-2 infection that was confirmed by PCR. The antigens these receptors bind are not known. The starting material was CD4+ T cells from PBMCs cultured with SARS-CoV-2 spike peptides, obtained before COVID-19 vaccination. The receptors derive from a human donor who had a prior SARS-CoV-2 infection.

This rearrangement joins TRBV30 to TRBJ1-2, with D possibly TRBD1 on 5 matching bases. This CDR3 spans 13 amino acids. Germline V gene lookup returns CDR1 GTSNPN and CDR2 SVGIG (reference sequence). V shed 3 bases and J shed 4 bases, with 12 bases lying between them. The CDR3 is CAWRGLRAYGYTF. The CDR3 nucleotides are TGTGCCTGGAGGGGACTTCGGGCCTATGGCTACACCTTC. The complete variable domain, with remaining parts taken from reference TRBV30 and TRBJ1-2, reads SQTIHQWPATLVQPVGSPLSLECTVEGTSNPNLYWYRQAAGRGLQLLFYSVGIGQISSEVPQNLSASRPQDRQFILSSKKLLLSDSGFYLCAWRGLRAYGYTFGSGTRLTVV.

V and J are TRBV4-3 and TRBJ2-7; D may correspond to TRBD1 or TRBD2 (6 bases each). The CDR3 covers 17 residues. Trimming pared 4 bases from V and 0 bases from J, leaving 19 bases between. CDR1 is LGHNA and CDR2 is YSLEER in the germline V gene. The CDR3 spells CASSPSNSGASSYEQYF. The DNA of the CDR3 is TGCGCCAGCAGCCCGTCGAATTCGGGGGCATCCTCCTACGAGCAGTACTTC.

The V and J genes are TRBV10-3 and TRBJ2-3; TRBD2 matches 7 bases. Trimming removed 2 bases from V and 5 bases from J; junction bases left unmatched: 10. This CDR3 is built from 16 residues. CDR1 and CDR2 (germline): ENHRY, SYGVKD. CDR3 sequence (DNA): TGTGCCATCAGTGAGAGCCTTGGACTAGGGGAAGATACGCAGTATTTT. Encoded protein: CAISESLGLGEDTQYF.

This clone was seen a handful of times. This chain uses TRBV10-3 with TRBJ2-3; D not certain. V shed 2 bases and J shed 8 bases, with 17 bases lying between them. CDR1 is ENHRY and CDR2 is SYGVKD in the germline V gene. The CDR3 runs 15 residues. DNA of the CDR3: TGTGCCATCAGTGAGGTAGAGGCCCGCAGAGGTACGCAGTATTTT. This sequence encodes CAISEVEARRGTQYF.

The chain carries TRBV5-6 and TRBJ2-1; 8 positions match TRBD1. Germline V gene sequence: CDR1 SGHDT, CDR2 YYEEEE. The CDR3 contains 15 residues. The J segment lost 7 bases and the V segment lost 3 bases, leaving 9 bases of the junction unmatched. The CDR3 sequence: CASSSGQGRTNEQFF. The CDR3 region has the DNA TGTGCCAGCAGCTCTGGACAGGGTCGTACGAATGAGCAGTTCTTC.

The rearrangement joins TRBV30 to TRBJ1-4; D is unclear. Trimming stripped 2 bases from V and 7 bases from J, with 11 bases between. The CDR3 contains 13 residues. Germline CDR1 is GTSNPN and CDR2 is SVGIG (reference sequence). In DNA form, the CDR3 reads TGTGCCTGGAGTTGGGATGGGTCTGAAAAACTGTTTTTT. It is translated as CAWSWDGSEKLFF.

This clone was observed a few times. The chain combines TRBV7-8 with TRBJ2-7, with D hard to call. Germline CDR1 is SGHVS and CDR2 is FQNEAQ. Trimming cost V 5 bases and J 1 base, with 15 bases left between them. The CDR3 is made up of 15 amino acids. For the CDR3, the DNA is TGTGCCAGCAGCCCACCCTGGACCCAATCCTACGAGCAGTACTTC. This encodes CASSPPWTQSYEQYF.

This clone was found many times. This chain links TRBV23-1 with TRBJ2-2, with a tentative D call TRBD2 (6 bases). TRBV23-1 is recorded as an ORF, its role being uncertain. This CDR3 comprises 16 residues. V was clipped by 3 bases and J by 6 bases, with 17 bases between them. CDR3 region: CASSHRYGSFPGELFF. As DNA, the CDR3 is TGCGCCAGCAGTCATCGGTACGGGAGTTTTCCCGGGGAGCTGTTTTTT.

CDR3 sequence: CASSYRTDQETQYF. The CDR3 DNA sequence: TGTGCCAGCAGCTACCGGACAGACCAAGAGACCCAGTACTTC. This rearrangement joins TRBV7-3 to TRBJ2-5, with a weak D call TRBD1 (6 bases). Germline V gene sequence: CDR1 SGHTA, CDR2 FQGTGA. The CDR3 is 14 residues long. Trimming shortened V by 4 bases and J by 0 bases, and 9 bases separated the two germline ends.

This clone was observed once. The V gene is TRBV27, the J gene TRBJ2-1; D unclear. This CDR3 contains 14 residues. V shed 3 bases and J shed 4 bases, with 10 bases lying between them. In germline, CDR1 is MNHEY, CDR2 SMNVEV (reference sequence). CDR3 in amino acids: CASSFGTSYNEQFF. CDR3 coding DNA: TGTGCCAGCAGTTTCGGAACAAGTTACAATGAGCAGTTCTTC.

The chain links TRBV21-1 to TRBJ2-7; the table's TRBD2 call for D was not verified on the DNA. TRBV21-1 is flagged as a pseudogene. The CDR3 runs to 16 residues. The CDR3 is CASSKVKRARSYEQYF. The CDR3 region has the DNA TGTGCCAGCAGCAAAGTAAAGAGGGCCCGCTCCTACGAGCAGTACTTC.

Only a few counts were recorded for this clone. The chain recombines TRBV2 with TRBJ1-6; no reliable D call. V lost 10 bases, J lost 8 bases, and 15 bases lay in between. CDR1 SNHLY and CDR2 FYNNEI come from the germline V gene. There are 13 residues in the CDR3. As DNA, the CDR3 is TGTGCCACCCTGGCGGAGGGTTATTCACCCCTCCACTTT. This gives the protein CATLAEGYSPLHF.

This chain links TRBV18 with TRBJ2-6; perhaps TRBD1 as D (5 bases). The germline CDR1 and CDR2 sequences are KGHSH and LQKENI. The CDR3 has 14 residues. With 4 bases removed from V and 4 bases from J, the gap between germline ends came to 8 bases. The CDR3 sequence is CASSQGPGANVLTF. CDR3 nucleotide sequence: TGTGCCAGCTCACAGGGGCCAGGGGCCAACGTCCTGACTTTC.

The chain carries TRBV5-4 and TRBJ2-4; possibly TRBD2 for D (5 bases). The CDR3 contains 13 residues. Trimming took off 2 bases at V and 8 bases at J, with 11 bases between the two ends. Germline V gene lookup returns CDR1 SGHNT and CDR2 YYREEE (reference sequence). The CDR3 spells CASSFWTGDIQYF. The CDR3 region has the DNA TGTGCCAGCAGCTTCTGGACTGGTGACATTCAGTACTTC.

In this sample, this clone turned up a few times. The chain joins TRBV18 to TRBJ2-7; tentatively, D is TRBD1 (6 bases). The CDR3 loop spans 16 amino acids. Trimming removed 4 bases at V and 0 bases at J, with 16 bases between. In germline, CDR1 is KGHSH, CDR2 LQKENI. The CDR3 DNA is TGTGCCAGCTCACTAGGTGCAGGGGCGAGCTCCTACGAGCAGTACTTC. Residues: CASSLGAGASSYEQYF.

This rearrangement joins TRBV18 to TRBJ2-1; 10 bases agree with TRBD2. After removal of 0 bases from V and 6 bases from J, the junction contained 8 bases not matched to a gene. The V gene's germline CDR1 is KGHSH and CDR2 LQKENI. This CDR3 contains 17 residues. The CDR3 bases are TGTGCCAGCTCACCACCAAAGCTAGCGGGAGTGGGCAATGAGCAGTTCTTC. Its protein product is CASSPPKLAGVGNEQFF.

The rearrangement joins TRBV11-1 to TRBJ1-1, with unresolved D. Germline lookup yields CDR1 SGHAT and CDR2 FQDESV (reference sequence). This CDR3 is 13 amino acids long. Trimming shortened V by 3 bases and J by 2 bases, and 7 bases separated the two germline ends. CDR3 amino acids: CASSLQFNTEAFF. The CDR3 DNA is TGTGCCAGCAGCTTGCAATTTAACACTGAAGCTTTCTTT. Using reference TRBV11-1 and TRBJ1-1 for the parts outside the CDR3, the full variable domain is EAEVAQSPRYKITEKSQAVAFWCDPISGHATLYWYRQILGQGPELLVQFQDESVVDDSQLPKDRFSAERLKGVDSTLKIQPAELGDSAMYLCASSLQFNTEAFFGQGTRLTVV.

This chain links TRBV24-1 with TRBJ2-7; 10 nucleotides match TRBD1. The germline V gene encodes CDR1 KGHDR and CDR2 SFDVKD. J gave up 6 bases and V 3 bases, and 7 bases lay outside the gene matches. The CDR3 loop spans 15 amino acids. CDR3 region: CATSDPGTGDGEQYF. The CDR3 DNA follows: TGTGCCACCAGTGATCCCGGGACAGGGGACGGCGAGCAGTACTTC.

This clone has a single count. The gene calls are TRBV4-2 and TRBJ1-1, with D possibly matching TRBD1 (5 bases). V was trimmed by 2 bases and J by 1 base, leaving 17 bases between them. The CDR3 contains 17 residues. Looked up from germline, CDR1 is LGHNA and CDR2 is YNFKEQ. CDR3 DNA sequence: TGTGCCAGCAGCCAACCCGGGGGGGGTCGGGGGAACACTGAAGCTTTCTTT. This translates into CASSQPGGGRGNTEAFF.

This clone was counted once. The V gene is TRBV19, the J gene TRBJ1-2; tentative D call: TRBD1 (6 bases). Germline V gene lookup returns CDR1 LNHDA and CDR2 SQIVND (reference sequence). The CDR3 has 14 amino acids. Trimming removed 0 bases from V and 4 bases from J, with 9 bases in between. The CDR3: CASSIEQDSYGYTF. The CDR3 bases are TGTGCCAGTAGTATAGAACAGGACAGCTATGGCTACACCTTC.

The V gene is TRBV7-2, the J gene TRBJ1-2, with D possibly matching TRBD1 (5 bases). Germline CDR1 reads SGHTA; CDR2 reads FQGNSA. The length of the CDR3 is 14 residues. V was pared by 5 bases and J by 4 bases, with 14 bases between. This chain's CDR3 is CASSVGQGSYGYTF. Written as DNA, the CDR3 is TGTGCCAGCAGCGTAGGCCAGGGCTCCTATGGCTACACCTTC.

The genes are TRBV18 and TRBJ2-2; D ambiguous. V lost 3 bases and J 3 bases, leaving 11 bases between the germline ends. The V gene's germline CDR1 is KGHSH and CDR2 LQKENI. This CDR3 region has 15 residues. Here the CDR3 reads CASSPNLPDTGELFF. CDR3 nucleotides: TGTGCCAGCTCACCGAATTTACCCGACACCGGGGAGCTGTTTTTT.

The V call is TRBV7-9, the J call TRBJ1-6; tentatively, D is TRBD1 (6 bases). V was clipped by 0 bases and J by 2 bases, with 11 bases between them. This CDR3 contains 17 residues. The germline V gene encodes CDR1 SEHNR and CDR2 FQNEAQ (reference sequence). The CDR3: CASSLAPAGAYNSPLHF. CDR3 sequence (DNA): TGTGCCAGCAGCTTAGCCCCGGCAGGGGCCTATAATTCACCCCTCCACTTT.

This chain joins TRBV28 and TRBJ2-5; 8 bases line up with TRBD1. CDR3 length: 15 residues. Germline V gene lookup returns CDR1 MDHEN and CDR2 SYDVKM. With 5 bases clipped from V and 5 bases from J, the junction kept 10 bases outside the gene matches. CDR3 region: CASSPPGGVGETQYF. CDR3 nucleotides: TGTGCCAGCAGTCCTCCAGGGGGCGTCGGGGAGACCCAGTACTTC.

V and J are TRBV13 and TRBJ2-3; 9 nucleotides match TRBD2. Germline V gene lookup returns CDR1 PRHDT and CDR2 FYEKMQ (reference sequence). The CDR3 length is 16 residues. Losses at the gene ends were 0 bases for V and 6 bases for J; bases not matched to a gene: 7. The DNA for the CDR3 is TGTGCCAGCAGCTTAGGCCCCCCTAGCGGGGCCGATACGCAGTATTTT. This sequence encodes CASSLGPPSGADTQYF. Using reference TRBV13 and TRBJ2-3 for the parts outside the CDR3, the full variable domain is AAGVIQSPRHLIKEKRETATLKCYPIPRHDTVYWYQQGPGQDPQFLISFYEKMQSDKGSIPDRFSAQQFSDYHSELNMSSLELGDSALYFCASSLGPPSGADTQYFGPGTRLTVL.

This clone appeared many times. This sequence joins TRBV7-3 and TRBJ2-5, with D possibly TRBD2 on 5 matching bases. This CDR3 has 13 residues. Looked up from germline, CDR1 is SGHTA and CDR2 is FQGTGA. Trimming stripped 2 bases from V and 3 bases from J, with 7 bases between. The CDR3 bases are TGTGCCAGCAGCTTAGACGGGGAAGAGACCCAGTACTTC. Amino acids: CASSLDGEETQYF.

This clone was seen only once. This chain links TRBV4-2 with TRBJ1-6, with 8 bases fitting TRBD1. The CDR3 has 19 residues. Trimming took 1 base from V and 4 from J; bases not matched to a gene: 12. Germline CDR1 is LGHNA and CDR2 is YNFKEQ. CDR3 sequence reads: CASSQVGRGPPPYNSPLHF. As DNA, the CDR3 is TGTGCCAGCAGCCAAGTCGGCAGGGGGCCACCACCATATAATTCACCCCTCCACTTT.

The V and J genes are TRBV4-3 and TRBJ2-1; 11 positions match TRBD2. The CDR3 is 16 residues long. The trim removed 4 bases at V and 4 bases at J, leaving 6 bases unmatched. Germline V CDR1 and CDR2: LGHNA, YSLEER. For the CDR3, the DNA is TGCGCCAGCAGCCGAGTAGCGGGAGGGTATTACAATGAGCAGTTCTTC. Amino acids: CASSRVAGGYYNEQFF.

This chain joins TRBV4-3 and TRBJ2-7, with 9 positions matching TRBD2. CDR1 and CDR2 from the germline V gene are LGHNA and YSLEER. The CDR3 spans 19 residues. J lost 5 bases, V lost 0 bases, and 17 bases had no gene match. This CDR3 is CASSQDKASRLAESHEQYF. In DNA form, the CDR3 reads TGCGCCAGCAGCCAAGATAAGGCCTCGAGACTAGCGGAGAGCCACGAGCAGTACTTC.

The rearrangement joins TRBV12-3 or TRBV12-4 to TRBJ2-5; D tentatively reads TRBD1 or TRBD2 (5 bases each). The CDR3 covers 13 residues. Between the trimmed V and J ends, which lost 6 bases and 5 bases, there was a span of 13 bases. The CDR3: CASSGRWGETQYF. The CDR3 region has the DNA TGTGCCAGCAGCGGCCGTTGGGGGGAGACCCAGTACTTC.

This clone appeared a few times. The chain carries TRBV4-2 and TRBJ2-5; TRBD2 agrees at 7 bases. CDR3 length: 17 residues. V lost 4 bases and J lost 5; bases outside the gene matches: 16. Germline V gives CDR1 LGHNA, CDR2 YNFKEQ. The CDR3 nucleotides are TGTGCCAGCAGCCTGGGGGGGAAGTGGGTTATCACGGAGACCCAGTACTTC. It translates to CASSLGGKWVITETQYF.